Sequencing of this T cell receptor beta chain was carried out in a study of long-term antiretroviral therapy in people with HIV. The libraries were made with immunoSEQ v3.0 at survey level. This table comes from immunoSEQ multiplex PCR, and its TCRdb copy is limited to in-frame clones, with some not included. In the table there are approximately 20,000 clones, around 76% of which are singletons. Trimming pared 6 bases from V and 10 bases from J, leaving 17 bases between. The CDR3 has 12 amino acids. Germline V gene data show CDR1 as SGHTS and CDR2 as YDEGEE. This clone was counted only a few times. Specimen: unsorted PBMCs, collected 2.2 years after starting antiretroviral therapy. The origin of this receptor is a man aged 50 to 60 with HIV. The chain combines TRBV5-8 with TRBJ2-7; either TRBD1 or TRBD2 may fit D (5 bases each). The CDR3 DNA follows: TGTGCCAGCAACCGGGACCCCAAGGCACAGTACTTC. It translates to CASNRDPKAQYF.